This entry is about one T cell receptor (beta chain). As yet, its antigen is unknown. Method: immunoSEQ multiplex PCR; TCRdb's copy keeps in-frame clones and lacks some. The table lists some 150,000 clones, around four fifths of them singletons. The sample comes from a study of radiation and T cells in renal cell carcinoma. Study-level information: Nephrectomy followed 15 Gy stereotactic body radiation by 4 weeks.

The time point here: baseline pretreatment blood. Documented treatment: 15 Gy SBRT to primary tumor, nephrectomy 4 weeks later. Germline V gene sequence: CDR1 SGHTA, CDR2 FQGNSA. This CDR3 has 17 residues. V was pared by 0 bases and J by 5 bases, with 19 bases between. Study results and caveats: No pretreatment tumor biopsies were available for baseline clonotypes.

The rearrangement uses TRBV7-2 and TRBJ2-5, with D possibly TRBD2 on 6 matching bases. The specimen was blood, collected from a patient whose treatment included radiotherapy and nephrectomy. This receptor was identified in a woman aged 45-59 years with renal cell carcinoma. The CDR3 reads CASSLAFRGNTGETQYF. Here the CDR3 DNA reads TGTGCCAGCAGCTTAGCCTTCCGGGGGAACACGGGGGAGACCCAGTACTTC.